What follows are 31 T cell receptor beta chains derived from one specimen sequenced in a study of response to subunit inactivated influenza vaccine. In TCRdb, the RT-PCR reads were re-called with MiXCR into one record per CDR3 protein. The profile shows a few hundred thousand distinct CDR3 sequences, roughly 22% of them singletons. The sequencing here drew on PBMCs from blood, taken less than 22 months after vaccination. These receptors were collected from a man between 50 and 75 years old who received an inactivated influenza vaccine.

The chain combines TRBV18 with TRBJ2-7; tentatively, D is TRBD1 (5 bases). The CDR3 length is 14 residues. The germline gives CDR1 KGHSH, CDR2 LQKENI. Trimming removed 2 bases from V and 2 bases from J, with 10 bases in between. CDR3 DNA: TGTGCCAGCTCACCAGCAGGGCAGGCCTACGAGCAGTACTTC. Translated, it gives CASSPAGQAYEQYF.

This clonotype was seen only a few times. DNA for the CDR3: TGTGCCAGCAGCCGCTTGGGGTACACCGGGGAGCTGTTTTTT. Translation: CASSRLGYTGELFF. V and J are TRBV5-6 and TRBJ2-2, with D hard to call. The V and J ends lost 4 bases and 3 bases respectively, with 10 bases between them. Germline loops: CDR1 SGHDT, CDR2 YYEEEE. This CDR3 region has 14 residues.

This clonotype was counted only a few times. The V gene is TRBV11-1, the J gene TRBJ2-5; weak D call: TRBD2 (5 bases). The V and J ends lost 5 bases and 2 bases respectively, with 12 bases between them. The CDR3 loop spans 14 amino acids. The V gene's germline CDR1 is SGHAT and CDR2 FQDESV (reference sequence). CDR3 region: CASSPLPGQETQYF. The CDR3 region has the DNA TGTGCCAGCAGCCCACTTCCGGGACAAGAGACCCAGTACTTC. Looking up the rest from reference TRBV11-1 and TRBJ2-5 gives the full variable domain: EAEVAQSPRYKITEKSQAVAFWCDPISGHATLYWYRQILGQGPELLVQFQDESVVDDSQLPKDRFSAERLKGVDSTLKIQPAELGDSAMYLCASSPLPGQETQYFGPGTRLLVL.

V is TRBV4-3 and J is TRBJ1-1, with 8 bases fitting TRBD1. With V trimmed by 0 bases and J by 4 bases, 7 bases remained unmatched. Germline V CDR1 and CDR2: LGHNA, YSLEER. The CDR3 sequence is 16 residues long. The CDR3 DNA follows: TGCGCCAGCAGCCAAGATTATACAGGGGGGGTCACTGAAGCTTTCTTT. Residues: CASSQDYTGGVTEAFF.

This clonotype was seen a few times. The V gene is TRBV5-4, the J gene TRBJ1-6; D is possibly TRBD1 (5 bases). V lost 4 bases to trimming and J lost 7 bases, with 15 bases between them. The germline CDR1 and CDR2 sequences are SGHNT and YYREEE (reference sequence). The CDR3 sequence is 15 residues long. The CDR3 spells CASSIQDLGNSPLHF. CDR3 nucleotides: TGTGCCAGCAGCATACAGGACTTAGGGAATTCACCCCTCCACTTT.

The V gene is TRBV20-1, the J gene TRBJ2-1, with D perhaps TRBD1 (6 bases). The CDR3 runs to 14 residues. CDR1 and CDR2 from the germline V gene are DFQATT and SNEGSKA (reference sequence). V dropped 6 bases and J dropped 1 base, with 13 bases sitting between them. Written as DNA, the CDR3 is TGCAGTGCACAGATAGGGGGTTCCTACAATGAGCAGTTCTTC. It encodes CSAQIGGSYNEQFF.

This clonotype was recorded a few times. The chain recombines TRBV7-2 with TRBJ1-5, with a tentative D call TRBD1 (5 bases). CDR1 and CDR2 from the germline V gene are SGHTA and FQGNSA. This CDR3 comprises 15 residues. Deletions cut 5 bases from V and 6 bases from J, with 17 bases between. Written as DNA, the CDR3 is TGTGCCAGCAGCCCTCTGGGGGGGGAGGGTCAGCCCCAGCATTTT. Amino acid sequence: CASSPLGGEGQPQHF.

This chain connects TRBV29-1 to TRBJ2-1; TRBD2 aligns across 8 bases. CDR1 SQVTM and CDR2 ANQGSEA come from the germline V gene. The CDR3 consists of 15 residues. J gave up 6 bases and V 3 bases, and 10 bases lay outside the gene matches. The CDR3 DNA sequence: TGCAGCGTTGACCCAGAGCGGGAGAATGGCAATGAGCAGTTCTTC. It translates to CSVDPERENGNEQFF.

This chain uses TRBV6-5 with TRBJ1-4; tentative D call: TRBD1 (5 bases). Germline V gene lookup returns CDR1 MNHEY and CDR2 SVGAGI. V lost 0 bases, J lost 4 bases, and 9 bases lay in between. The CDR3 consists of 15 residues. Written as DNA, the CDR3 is TGTGCCAGCAGTTACTCCGACAGTCGTAATGAAAAACTGTTTTTT. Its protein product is CASSYSDSRNEKLFF.

The CDR3 loop is CASSSRQTYSTDTQYF. The CDR3 nucleotides are TGTGCCAGCAGCTCCCGACAGACCTATAGCACAGATACGCAGTATTTT. The chain uses TRBV7-8 and TRBJ2-3, with TRBD1 as a possible D gene (5 bases). Germline V gives CDR1 SGHVS, CDR2 FQNEAQ. Trimming took 4 bases from V and 0 from J, leaving 14 bases between them. This CDR3 contains 16 residues.

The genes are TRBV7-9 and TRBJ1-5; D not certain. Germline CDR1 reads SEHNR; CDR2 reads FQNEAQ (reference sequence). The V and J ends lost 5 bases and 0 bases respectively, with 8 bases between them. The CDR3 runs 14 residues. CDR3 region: CASSDVYSNQPQHF. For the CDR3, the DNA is TGTGCCAGCAGCGATGTCTATAGCAATCAGCCCCAGCATTTT.

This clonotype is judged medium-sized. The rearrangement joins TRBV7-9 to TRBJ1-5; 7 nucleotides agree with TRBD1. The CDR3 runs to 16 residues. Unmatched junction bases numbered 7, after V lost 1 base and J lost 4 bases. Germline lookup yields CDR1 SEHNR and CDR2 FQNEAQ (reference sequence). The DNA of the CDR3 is TGTGCCAGCAGCTTAGACAGGGGTCCAGGTAATCAGCCCCAGCATTTT. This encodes CASSLDRGPGNQPQHF.

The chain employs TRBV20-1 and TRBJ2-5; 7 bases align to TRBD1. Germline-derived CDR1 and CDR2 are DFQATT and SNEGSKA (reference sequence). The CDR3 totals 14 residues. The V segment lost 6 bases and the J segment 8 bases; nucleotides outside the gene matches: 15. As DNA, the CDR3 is TGCAGTGCCAGCCTCGAGGGGGCCCAGGGCACCCAGTACTTC. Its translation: CSASLEGAQGTQYF.

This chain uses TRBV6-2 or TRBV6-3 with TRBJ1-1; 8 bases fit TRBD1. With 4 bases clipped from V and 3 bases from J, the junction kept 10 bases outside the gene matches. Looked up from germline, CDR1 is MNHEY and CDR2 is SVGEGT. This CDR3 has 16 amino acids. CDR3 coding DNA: TGTGCCAGCAGTTTTCTACAGGGGGTAGTAGACACTGAAGCTTTCTTT. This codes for CASSFLQGVVDTEAFF.

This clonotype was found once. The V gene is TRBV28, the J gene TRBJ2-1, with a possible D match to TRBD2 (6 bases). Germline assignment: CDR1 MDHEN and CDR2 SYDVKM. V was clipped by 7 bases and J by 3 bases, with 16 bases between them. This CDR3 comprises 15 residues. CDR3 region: CASNTGGGSYNEQFF. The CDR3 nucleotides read TGTGCCAGCAATACCGGGGGTGGGAGCTACAATGAGCAGTTCTTC.

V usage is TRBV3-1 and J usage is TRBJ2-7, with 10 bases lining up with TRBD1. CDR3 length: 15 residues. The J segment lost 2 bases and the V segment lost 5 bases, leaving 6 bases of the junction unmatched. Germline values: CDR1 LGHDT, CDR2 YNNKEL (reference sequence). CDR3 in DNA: TGTGCCAGCAGCAAACCGGGACAGGGGACCTACGAGCAGTACTTC. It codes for CASSKPGQGTYEQYF.

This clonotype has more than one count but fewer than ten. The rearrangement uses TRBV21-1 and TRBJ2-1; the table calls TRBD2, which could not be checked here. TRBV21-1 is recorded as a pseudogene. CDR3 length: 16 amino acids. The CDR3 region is CASSYPGLRSYNEQFF. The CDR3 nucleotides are TGTGCCAGCAGCTACCCGGGACTAAGATCATACAATGAGCAGTTCTTC.

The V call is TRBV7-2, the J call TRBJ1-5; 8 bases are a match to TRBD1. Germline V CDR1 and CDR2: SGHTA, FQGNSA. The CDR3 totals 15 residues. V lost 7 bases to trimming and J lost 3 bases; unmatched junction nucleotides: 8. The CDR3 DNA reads TGTGCCAGCACCCAGGGGGCAGGGTCCAATCAGCCCCAGCATTTT. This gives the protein CASTQGAGSNQPQHF.

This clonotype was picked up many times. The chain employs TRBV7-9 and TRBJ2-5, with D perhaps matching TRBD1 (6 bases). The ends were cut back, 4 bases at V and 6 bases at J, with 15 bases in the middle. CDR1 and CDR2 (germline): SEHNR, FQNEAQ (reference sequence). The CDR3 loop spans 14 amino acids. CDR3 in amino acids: CASSSRIRGQTQYF. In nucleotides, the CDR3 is TGTGCCAGCAGCTCCCGTATCAGGGGTCAGACCCAGTACTTC.

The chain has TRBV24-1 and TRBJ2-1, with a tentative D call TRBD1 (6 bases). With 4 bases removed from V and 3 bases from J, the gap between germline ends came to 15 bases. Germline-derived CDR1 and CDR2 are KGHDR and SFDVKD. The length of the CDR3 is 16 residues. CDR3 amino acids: CATSDYTGIDYNEQFF. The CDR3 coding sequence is TGTGCCACCAGTGACTATACAGGGATCGACTACAATGAGCAGTTCTTC.

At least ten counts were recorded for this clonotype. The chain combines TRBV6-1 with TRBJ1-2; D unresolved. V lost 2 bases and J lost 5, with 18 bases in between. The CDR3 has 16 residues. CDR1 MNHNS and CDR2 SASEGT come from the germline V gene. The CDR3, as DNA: TGTGCCAGCAGTGAAAGCGCAGGAACCCCTTGGTATGGCTACACCTTC. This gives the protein CASSESAGTPWYGYTF.

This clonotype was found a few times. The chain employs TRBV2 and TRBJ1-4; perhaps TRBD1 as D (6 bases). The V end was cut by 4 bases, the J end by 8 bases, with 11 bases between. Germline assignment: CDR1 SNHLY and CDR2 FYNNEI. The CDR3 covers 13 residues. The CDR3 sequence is CASSGPTGEKLFF. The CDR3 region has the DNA TGTGCCAGCAGTGGGCCGACAGGCGAAAAACTGTTTTTT.

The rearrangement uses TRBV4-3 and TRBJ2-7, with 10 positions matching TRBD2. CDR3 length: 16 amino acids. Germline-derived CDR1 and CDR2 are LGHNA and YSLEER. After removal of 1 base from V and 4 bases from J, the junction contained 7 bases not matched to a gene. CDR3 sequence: CASSQATSGRLYEQYF. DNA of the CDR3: TGCGCCAGCAGCCAAGCGACTAGCGGGCGACTTTACGAGCAGTACTTC.

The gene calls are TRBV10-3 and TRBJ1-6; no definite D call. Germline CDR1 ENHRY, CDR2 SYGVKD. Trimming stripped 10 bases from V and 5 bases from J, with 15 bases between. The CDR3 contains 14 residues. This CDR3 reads CATLNSEDNSPLHF. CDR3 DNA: TGTGCCACCCTAAATAGCGAAGATAATTCACCCCTCCACTTT.

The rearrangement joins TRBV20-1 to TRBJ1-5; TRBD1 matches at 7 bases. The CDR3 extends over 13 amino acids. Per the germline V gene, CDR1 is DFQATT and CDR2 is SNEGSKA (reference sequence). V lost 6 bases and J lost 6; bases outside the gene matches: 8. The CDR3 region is CSAQGAGGQPQHF. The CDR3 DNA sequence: TGCAGTGCCCAGGGTGCAGGGGGTCAGCCCCAGCATTTT.

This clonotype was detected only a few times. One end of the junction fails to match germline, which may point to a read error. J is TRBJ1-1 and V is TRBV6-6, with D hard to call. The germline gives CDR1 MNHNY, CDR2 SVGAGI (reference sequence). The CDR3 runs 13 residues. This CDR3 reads CASIYQMNTEAFF. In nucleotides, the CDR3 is TGTGCCAGCATTTACCAGATGAACACTGAAGCTTTCTTT.

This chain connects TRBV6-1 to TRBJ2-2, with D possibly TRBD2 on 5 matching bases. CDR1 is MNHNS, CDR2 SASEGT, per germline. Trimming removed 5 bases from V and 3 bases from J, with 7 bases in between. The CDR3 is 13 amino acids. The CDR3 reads CASSRGYTGELFF. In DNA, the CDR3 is TGTGCCAGCAGTCGAGGGTACACCGGGGAGCTGTTTTTT.

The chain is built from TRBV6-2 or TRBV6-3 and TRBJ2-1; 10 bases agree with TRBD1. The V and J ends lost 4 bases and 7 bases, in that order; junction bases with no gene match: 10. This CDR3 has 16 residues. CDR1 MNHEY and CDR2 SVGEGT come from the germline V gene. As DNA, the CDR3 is TGTGCCAGCAGTTCGGTCCCGGGACAGGGGTGGAATGAGCAGTTCTTC. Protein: CASSSVPGQGWNEQFF.

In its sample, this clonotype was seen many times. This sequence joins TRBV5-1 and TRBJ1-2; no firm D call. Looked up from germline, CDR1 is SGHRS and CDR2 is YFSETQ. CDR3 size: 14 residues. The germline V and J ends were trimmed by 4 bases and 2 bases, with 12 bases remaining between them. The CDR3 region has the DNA TGCGCCAGCAGCCCGCAAGGCGCGAACTATGGCTACACCTTC. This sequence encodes CASSPQGANYGYTF.

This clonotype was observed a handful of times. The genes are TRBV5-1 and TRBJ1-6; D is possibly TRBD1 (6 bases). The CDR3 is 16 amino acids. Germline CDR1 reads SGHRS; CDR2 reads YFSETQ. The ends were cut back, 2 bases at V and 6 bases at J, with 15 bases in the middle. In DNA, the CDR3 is TGCGCCAGCAGCTTTGACATCCAGGGGTTTAATTCACCCCTCCACTTT. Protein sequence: CASSFDIQGFNSPLHF.

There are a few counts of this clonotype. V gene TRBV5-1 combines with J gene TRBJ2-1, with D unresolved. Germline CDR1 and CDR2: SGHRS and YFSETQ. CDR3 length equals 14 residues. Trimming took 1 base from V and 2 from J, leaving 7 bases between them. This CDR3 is CASSLRQAYNEQFF. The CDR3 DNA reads TGCGCCAGCAGCTTGCGTCAGGCCTACAATGAGCAGTTCTTC.